These T cell receptor beta chains were read from a single sample in a study of tumor and adjacent non-tumor tissue in lung cancer. TCRdb re-called the multiplex PCR reads through MiXCR, storing one row per CDR3 protein. The table lists more than 75,000 distinct CDR3 sequences, about two thirds of them singletons. The specimen was lung tumor tissue. These receptors were taken from a woman in her seventies with non-small cell lung cancer. The CDR3 runs from the conserved cysteine through the conserved F or W. D genes are given only for firm matches. Size values are once, few and many counts, or a class for expanded clones, and some rows have none.

j_call d_call clone_size v_call cdr3_aa cdr3_nt
TRBJ1-3 . many TRBV7-9 CASSAYRHNSGNTIYF TGTGCCAGCAGCGCCTACAGGCACAACTCTGGAAACACCATATATTTT
TRBJ2-7 TRBD2 few TRBV6-6 CVSTTYLGNSGASVYEQYF TGTGTCAGCACAACGTATCTCGGGAACAGCGGGGCTAGCGTATACGAGCAGTACTTC
TRBJ1-4 . . TRBV29-1 CNVGLGGLMKNCFF .
TRBJ2-6 . . TRBV28 CATSLLEGRRPGANVLTF TGTGCCACCAGTCTCTTAGAGGGGCGACGCCCTGGGGCCAACGTCCTGACTTTC
TRBJ2-3 TRBD2 . TRBV7-9 CASRESGSLVADTKCF TGTGCCAGCAGGGAAAGCGGGAGTCTCGTGGCAGATACGAAGTGTTTT
TRBJ2-1 . . TRBV29-1 CSVVLLYNEQSF TGCAGCGTTGTCCTCCTATACAATGAGCAGTCCTTC
TRBJ2-5 . . TRBV20-1 CSGSILADQETQYF TGCAGTGGTAGTATACTAGCCGATCAAGAGACCCAGTACTTC
TRBJ2-5 . few TRBV9 CASSVSGQSKETQYF TGTGCCAGCAGCGTATCGGGACAAAGCAAAGAGACCCAGTACTTC
TRBJ2-7 TRBD2 . TRBV6-1 CASCEGPSGIYEQYF TGTGCCAGCTGTGAAGGGCCTAGCGGAATTTACGAGCAGTACTTC
TRBJ2-3 . . TRBV12-3/TRBV12-4 CASSFGRADTQYF TGTGCCAGCAGTTTTGGCAGGGCGGATACGCAGTACTTT
TRBJ1-1 . many TRBV6-1 CATPGGSVEKAEAFF TGTGCCACCCCGGGTGGGTCGGTTGAGAAGGCTGAAGCTTTCTTT
TRBJ1-1 . . TRBV6-5 CASSYTRVLNTGAFF TGTGCCAGCAGTTACACCAGGGTCCTGAACACTGGAGCTTTCTTT
TRBJ2-7 . many TRBV28 CASSLGAQGGNEQYF TGTGCCAGCAGTTTAGGGGCACAGGGAGGAAACGAGCAGTACTTC
TRBJ2-5 . few TRBV27 CASSLLGGVGQETQYF TGTGCCAGCAGTTTATTGGGGGGAGTTGGCCAAGAGACCCAGTACTTC
TRBJ1-2 . many TRBV5-1 CASSLGPGGYGYTF TGCGCCAGCAGCTTGGGCCCGGGTGGCTATGGCTACACCTTC
TRBJ1-1 . . TRBV6-1 CASSESQGGFF TGTGCCAGCAGTGAGTCCCAGGGAGGTTTCTTT
TRBJ1-1 TRBD1 . TRBV6-5 CASRPTTGGRWNTEVFF TGTGCCAGCAGGCCAACAACAGGGGGACGTTGGAACACTGAAGTTTTCTTT
TRBJ2-3 . . TRBV5-1 CASFYADTQYF TGCGCCAGTTTCTATGCAGATACGCAGTATTTT
TRBJ2-1 . . TRBV29-1 CSVSGPTIYIEHFF TGCAGCGTCTCGGGACCTACGATCTACATTGAGCACTTCTTC
TRBJ1-4 . . TRBV28 CASKKAFNGKLFF TGTGCCAGCAAGAAGGCCTTTAATGGAAAACTGTTTTTT
TRBJ1-5 . many TRBV28 CASSLRNPAGGSGNQPQHF TGTGCCAGCAGTTTAAGGAATCCTGCCGGGGGCTCGGGCAATCAGCCCCAGCATTTT
TRBJ1-5 TRBD1 many TRBV20-1 CSASLTGVITQHF TGCAGTGCTAGTCTGACAGGGGTAATTACCCAGCATTTT
TRBJ2-2 . medium-sized TRBV11-3 CASSFGGRTGELFF TGTGCCAGCAGCTTCGGAGGAAGAACCGGGGAGCTGTTTTTT
TRBJ1-2 . . TRBV20-1 CNARADSINYGYTF TGCAACGCTAGAGCGGACAGTATTAACTATGGCTACACCTTC
TRBJ1-1 . . TRBV30 CAWSVHRAGTVAFF TGTGCCTGGAGTGTACACAGGGCGGGCACTGTAGCTTTCTTT
TRBJ1-2 . . TRBV12-3/TRBV12-4 CATSYNRDVFYGYTF TGTGCCACCAGCTATAACAGGGATGTATTCTATGGCTACACCTTC
TRBJ2-3 TRBD2 . TRBV29-1 CSGYLAGRRSDTQYF TGCAGCGGCTATCTAGCGGGACGAAGGTCAGATACGCAGTATTTT
TRBJ2-3 . . TRBV29-1 CSGRLAGRRTDTQYF TGCAGCGGCCGTCTAGCAGGACGAAGAACTGATACGCAGTATTTT
TRBJ2-3 . . TRBV6-5 CASSYSSMSTETQYF TGTGCCAGCAGTTACTCGTCTATGAGCACAGAAACGCAGTATTTT
TRBJ2-1 . . TRBV6-6 CASSYQGETGSSGLNEQFF TGTGCCAGCAGTTACCAGGGGGAGACCGGGTCTAGCGGGCTCAACGAGCAGTTCTTC
TRBJ2-2 . . TRBV6-6 CASSRQGGGIGELFF TGTGCTAGCAGTAGACAGGGAGGTGGGATCGGGGAGCTGTTTTTT
TRBJ2-5 . many TRBV7-8 CASSLPGSAETQYF TGTGCCAGCAGCTTACCTGGGTCCGCTGAGACCCAGTACTTC
TRBJ2-6 . . TRBV29-1 CSVEGLGFSGSNVLTF TGTAGCGTTGAAGGACTGGGGTTCTCTGGGTCCAACGTCCTGACTTTC
TRBJ2-1 . . TRBV5-4 CASSPKDRLGNEQFF TGTGCCAGCAGCCCAAAAGACAGGCTTGGCAATGAGCAGTTTTTC
TRBJ1-4 . . TRBV5-1 CASRTIPGEVEKLLF TGCGCCAGCAGAACAATCCCAGGGGAGGTAGAAAAACTGCTTTTT
TRBJ2-1 . once TRBV11-2 CTSSLTSGANEQFF TGTACCAGTAGCCTCACCAGCGGAGCGAATGAGCAGTTCTTC
TRBJ2-1 . few TRBV7-9 CASSQAVGYNVQFF TGTGCCAGCAGCCAAGCGGTAGGGTACAATGTGCAGTTCTTC
TRBJ2-2 TRBD2 . TRBV19 CASSPSGSNTGGLFF TGTGCCAGTAGTCCTAGCGGGTCAAACACCGGGGGGCTGTTTTTT
TRBJ1-6 . few TRBV20-1 CSASPTAGFYNSPLHF TGCAGTGCTAGTCCTACCGCAGGATTTTATAATTCACCCCTCCACTTT
TRBJ2-2 . . TRBV10-3 CAISVVENTWELFF TGTGCCATCAGTGTAGTGGAGAACACCTGGGAGCTGTTTTTT
TRBJ1-1 . . TRBV4-1 CASSQEQSWTENTEAFF TGTGCCAGCAGCCAAGAACAGTCGTGGACGGAGAACACTGAAGCTTTCTTT